This T cell receptor beta chain was documented in a study of blood T cell repertoires in COVID-19. Study-wide background: The United States, Italy and Spain were the sources of the acute and convalescent COVID-19 samples. T cells, B-cell-depleted T cells, or PBMCs provided the cDNA or gDNA that served as material.

In the authors' methods: Nucleated cell counts were estimated from reference gene primer amplification. The table came from immunoSEQ multiplex PCR; TCRdb's copy has only in-frame clones and leaves some out. V and J calls and clone size come straight from that table; D and trimming were deduced from the DNA. The sample has about 260,000 clones, around nine tenths seen once. Followed over time, Seattle patients had been enrolled while infection was active. V was trimmed by 0 bases and J by 3 bases, leaving 10 bases between them. Germline V gene sequence: CDR1 SGDLS, CDR2 YYNGEE. The CDR3 has 15 residues.

The V gene is TRBV9, the J gene TRBJ1-3; D is uncertain. Sequencing was done on a sample of peripheral blood. This TCR came from a woman in her sixties or seventies with COVID-19, enrolled during active disease. CDR3 nucleotide sequence: TGTGCCAGCAGCGTAGCGGACTTAGATGGAAACACCATATATTTT. Encoded protein: CASSVADLDGNTIYF.